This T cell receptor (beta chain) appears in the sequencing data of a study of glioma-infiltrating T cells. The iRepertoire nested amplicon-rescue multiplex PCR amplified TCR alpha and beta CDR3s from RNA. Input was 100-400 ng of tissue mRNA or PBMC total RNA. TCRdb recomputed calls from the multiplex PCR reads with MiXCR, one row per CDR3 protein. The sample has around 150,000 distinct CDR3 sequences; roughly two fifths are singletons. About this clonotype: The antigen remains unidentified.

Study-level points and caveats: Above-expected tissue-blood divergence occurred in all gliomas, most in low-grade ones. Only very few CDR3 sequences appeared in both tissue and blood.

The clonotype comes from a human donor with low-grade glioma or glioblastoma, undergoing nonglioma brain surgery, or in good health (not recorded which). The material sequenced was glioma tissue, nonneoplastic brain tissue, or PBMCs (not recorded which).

As DNA, the CDR3 is TGCAGTGCTATAAGCGGGAGGGGGGCAGATACGCAGTATTTT. It yields the protein CSAISGRGADTQYF. The chain uses TRBV20-1 and TRBJ2-3; 10 bases fit TRBD2. There are 14 residues in the CDR3. Germline CDR1 reads DFQATT; CDR2 reads SNEGSKA (reference sequence). Trimming at V came to 4 bases and at J to 4 bases, leaving 5 bases not matched to a gene.